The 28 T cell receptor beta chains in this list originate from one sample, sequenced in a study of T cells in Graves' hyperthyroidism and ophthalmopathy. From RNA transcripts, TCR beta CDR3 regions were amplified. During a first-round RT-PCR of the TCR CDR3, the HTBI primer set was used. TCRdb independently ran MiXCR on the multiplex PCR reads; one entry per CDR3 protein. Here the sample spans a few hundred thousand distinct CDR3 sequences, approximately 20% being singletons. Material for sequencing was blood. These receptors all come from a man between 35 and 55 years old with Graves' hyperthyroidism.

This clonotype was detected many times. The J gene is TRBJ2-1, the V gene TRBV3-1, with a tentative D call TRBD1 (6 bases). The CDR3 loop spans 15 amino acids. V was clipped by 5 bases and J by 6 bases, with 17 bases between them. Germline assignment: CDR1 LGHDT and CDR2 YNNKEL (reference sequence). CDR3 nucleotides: TGTGCCAGCAGCGCCCCAGGGGTTGCCCCCAATGAGCAGTTCTTC. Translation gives CASSAPGVAPNEQFF.

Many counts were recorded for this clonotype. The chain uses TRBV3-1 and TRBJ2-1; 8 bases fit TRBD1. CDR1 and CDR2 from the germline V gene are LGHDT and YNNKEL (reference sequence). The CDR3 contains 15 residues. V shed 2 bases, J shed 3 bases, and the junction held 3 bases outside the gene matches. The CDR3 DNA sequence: TGTGCCAGCAGCCAACAGACAGGGGTCTACAATGAGCAGTTCTTC. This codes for CASSQQTGVYNEQFF.

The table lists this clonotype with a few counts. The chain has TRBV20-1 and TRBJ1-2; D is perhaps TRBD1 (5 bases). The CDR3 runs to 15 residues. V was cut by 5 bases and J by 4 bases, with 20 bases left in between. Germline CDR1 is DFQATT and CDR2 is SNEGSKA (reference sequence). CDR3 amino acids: CSAPTGGGAGYGYTF. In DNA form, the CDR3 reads TGCAGTGCTCCAACTGGGGGGGGTGCAGGCTATGGCTACACCTTC.

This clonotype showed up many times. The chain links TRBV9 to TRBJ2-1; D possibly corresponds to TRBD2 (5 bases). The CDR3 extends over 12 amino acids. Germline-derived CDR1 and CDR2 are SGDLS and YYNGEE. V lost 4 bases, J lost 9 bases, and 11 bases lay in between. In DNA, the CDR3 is TGTGCCAGCAGCCTCAGCGGCGGTGAGCAGTTCTTC. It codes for CASSLSGGEQFF.

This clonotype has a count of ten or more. The CDR3 nucleotides read TGTGCCAGCAGCGGGACAGGGGGACGGGAGACCCAGTACTTC. This sequence encodes CASSGTGGRETQYF. This chain connects TRBV12-3 or TRBV12-4 to TRBJ2-5, with 11 bases that match TRBD1. J lost 5 bases, V lost 6 bases, and 5 bases had no gene match. The CDR3 loop spans 14 amino acids.

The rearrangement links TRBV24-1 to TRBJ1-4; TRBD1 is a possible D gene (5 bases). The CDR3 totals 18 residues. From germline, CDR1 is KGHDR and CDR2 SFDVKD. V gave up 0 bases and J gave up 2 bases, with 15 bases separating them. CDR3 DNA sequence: TGTGCCACCAGTGATTTGGGGAGGGGATCAAGTACTAATGAAAAACTGTTTTTT. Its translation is CATSDLGRGSSTNEKLFF.

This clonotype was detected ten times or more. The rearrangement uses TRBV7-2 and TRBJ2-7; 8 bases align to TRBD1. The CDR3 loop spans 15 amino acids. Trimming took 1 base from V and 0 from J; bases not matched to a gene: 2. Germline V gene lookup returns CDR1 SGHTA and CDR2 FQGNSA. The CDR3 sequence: CASSLDRGYSYEQYF. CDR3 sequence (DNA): TGTGCCAGCAGCTTAGACAGGGGGTACTCCTACGAGCAGTACTTC.

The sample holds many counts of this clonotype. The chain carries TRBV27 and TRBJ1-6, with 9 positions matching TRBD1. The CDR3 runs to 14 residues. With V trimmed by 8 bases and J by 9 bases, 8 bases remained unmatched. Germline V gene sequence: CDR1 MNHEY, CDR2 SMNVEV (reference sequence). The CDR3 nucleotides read TGTGCCAGCGGGAGGGACAGGGAGAGTTCACCCCTCCACTTT. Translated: CASGRDRESSPLHF.

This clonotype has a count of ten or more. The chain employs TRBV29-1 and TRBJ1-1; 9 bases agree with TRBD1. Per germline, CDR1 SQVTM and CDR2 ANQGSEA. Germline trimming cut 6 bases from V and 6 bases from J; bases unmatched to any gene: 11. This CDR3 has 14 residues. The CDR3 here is CSVRASDRGAEAFF. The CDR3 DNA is TGCAGCGTGAGGGCCTCGGACAGGGGCGCTGAAGCTTTCTTT.

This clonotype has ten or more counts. As DNA, the CDR3 is TGTGCCAGCAGTGGAGGGTACGGCTTGACAGATACGCAGTATTTT. Protein product: CASSGGYGLTDTQYF. The rearrangement uses TRBV2 and TRBJ2-3; D perhaps matches TRBD2 (5 bases). This CDR3 has 15 amino acids. V lost 4 bases to trimming and J lost 3 bases, with 14 bases between them. Germline CDR1 SNHLY, CDR2 FYNNEI.

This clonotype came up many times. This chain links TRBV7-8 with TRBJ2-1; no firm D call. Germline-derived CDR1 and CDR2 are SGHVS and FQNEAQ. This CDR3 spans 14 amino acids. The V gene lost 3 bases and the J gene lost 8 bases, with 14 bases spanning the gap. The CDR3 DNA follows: TGTGCCAGCAGCTTCGAGGTGGGCGGCCATGAGCAGTTCTTC. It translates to CASSFEVGGHEQFF.

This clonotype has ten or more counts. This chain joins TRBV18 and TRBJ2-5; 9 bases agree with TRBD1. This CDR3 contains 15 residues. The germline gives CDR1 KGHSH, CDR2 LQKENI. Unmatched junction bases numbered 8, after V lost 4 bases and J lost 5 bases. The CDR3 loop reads CASSLTGQGKETQYF. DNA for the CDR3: TGTGCCAGCTCACTAACGGGACAGGGAAAGGAGACCCAGTACTTC. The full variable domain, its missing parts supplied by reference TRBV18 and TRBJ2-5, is NAGVMQNPRHLVRRRGQEARLRCSPMKGHSHVYWYRQLPEEGLKFMVYLQKENIIDESGMPKERFSAEFPKEGPSILRIQQVVRGDSAAYFCASSLTGQGKETQYFGPGTRLLVL.

CDR3 nucleotide sequence: TGCAGTGCTTCACAGGGATTTGAATTGAACACTGAAGCTTTCTTT. Its translation is CSASQGFELNTEAFF. The gene calls are TRBV20-1 and TRBJ1-1; tentative D call: TRBD1 (6 bases). Germline assignment: CDR1 DFQATT and CDR2 SNEGSKA (reference sequence). V lost 5 bases and J lost 0, with 16 bases in between. The CDR3 covers 15 residues.

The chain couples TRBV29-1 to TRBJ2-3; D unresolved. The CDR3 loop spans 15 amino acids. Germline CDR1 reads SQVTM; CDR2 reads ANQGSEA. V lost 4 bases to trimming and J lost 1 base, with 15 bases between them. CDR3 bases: TGCAGCGTTGTAGAGGTGACGACTGGCACAGATACGCAGTATTTT. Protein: CSVVEVTTGTDTQYF.

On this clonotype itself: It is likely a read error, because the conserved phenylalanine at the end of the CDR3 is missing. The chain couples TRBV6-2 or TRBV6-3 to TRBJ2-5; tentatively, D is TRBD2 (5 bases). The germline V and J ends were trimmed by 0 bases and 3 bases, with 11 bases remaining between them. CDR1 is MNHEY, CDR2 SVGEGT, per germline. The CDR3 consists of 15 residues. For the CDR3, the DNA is TGTGCCAGCAGTTACTCGATAGCGACAAAAGAGACCCAGTACCTC. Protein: CASSYSIATKETQYL.

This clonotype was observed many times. CDR3 in DNA: TGTGCCAGCAGTTATAGTCCGGGGGCCACAGATACGCAGTATTTT. This translates into CASSYSPGATDTQYF. This chain joins TRBV6-1 and TRBJ2-3; D assignment may be TRBD1 or TRBD2 (6 bases each). Germline V lookup: CDR1 MNHNS, CDR2 SASEGT. V gave up 5 bases and J gave up 2 bases, with 14 bases separating them. This CDR3 contains 15 residues.

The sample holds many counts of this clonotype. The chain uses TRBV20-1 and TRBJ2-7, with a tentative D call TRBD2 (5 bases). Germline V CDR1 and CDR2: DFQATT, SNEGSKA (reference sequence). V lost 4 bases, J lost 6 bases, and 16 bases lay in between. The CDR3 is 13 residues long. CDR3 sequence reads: CSAIQQGLGEQYF. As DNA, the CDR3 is TGCAGTGCTATACAGCAAGGACTTGGCGAGCAGTACTTC.

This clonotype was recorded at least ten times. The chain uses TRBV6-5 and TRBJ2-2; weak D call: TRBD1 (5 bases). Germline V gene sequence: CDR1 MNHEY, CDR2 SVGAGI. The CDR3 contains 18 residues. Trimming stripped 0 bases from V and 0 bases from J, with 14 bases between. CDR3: CASSYSIQAQANTGELFF. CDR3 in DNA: TGTGCCAGCAGTTACTCGATACAGGCGCAAGCGAACACCGGGGAGCTGTTTTTT.

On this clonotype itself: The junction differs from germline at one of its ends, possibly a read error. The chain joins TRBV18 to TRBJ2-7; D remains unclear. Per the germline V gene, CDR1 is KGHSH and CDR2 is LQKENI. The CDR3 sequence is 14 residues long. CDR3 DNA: TGTGCCAGCTCACCCCCCGCGGACCGTCTCGAGCAGCACTTC. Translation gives CASSPPADRLEQHF.

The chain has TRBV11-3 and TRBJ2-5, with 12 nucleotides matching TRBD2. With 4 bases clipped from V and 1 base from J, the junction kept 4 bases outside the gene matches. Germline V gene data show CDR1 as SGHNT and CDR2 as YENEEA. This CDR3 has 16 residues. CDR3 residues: CASSSGTSGPQETQYF. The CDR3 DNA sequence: TGTGCCAGCAGCTCCGGGACTAGCGGGCCCCAAGAGACCCAGTACTTC. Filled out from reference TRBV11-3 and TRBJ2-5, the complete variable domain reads EAGVVQSPRYKIIEKKQPVAFWCNPISGHNTLYWYLQNLGQGPELLIRYENEEAVDDSQLPKDRFSAERLKGVDSTLKIQPAELGDSAVYLCASSSGTSGPQETQYFGPGTRLLVL.

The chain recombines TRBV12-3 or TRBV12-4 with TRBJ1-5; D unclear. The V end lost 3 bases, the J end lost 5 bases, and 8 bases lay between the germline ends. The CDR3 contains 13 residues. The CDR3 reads CASSFQEDQPQHF. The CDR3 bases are TGTGCCAGCAGTTTTCAGGAGGATCAGCCCCAGCATTTT.

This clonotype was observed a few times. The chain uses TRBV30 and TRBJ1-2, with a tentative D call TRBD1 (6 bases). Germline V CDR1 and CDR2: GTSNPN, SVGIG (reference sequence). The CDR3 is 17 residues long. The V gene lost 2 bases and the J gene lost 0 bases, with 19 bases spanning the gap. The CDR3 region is CAWSTTGWNSSNYGYTF. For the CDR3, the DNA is TGTGCCTGGAGTACCACAGGGTGGAACTCGTCTAACTATGGCTACACCTTC.

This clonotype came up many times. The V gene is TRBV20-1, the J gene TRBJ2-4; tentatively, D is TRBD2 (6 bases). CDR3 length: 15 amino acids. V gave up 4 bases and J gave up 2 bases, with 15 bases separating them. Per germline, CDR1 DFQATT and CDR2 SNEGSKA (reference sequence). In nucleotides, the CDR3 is TGCAGTGCTATCAAGGGTGGGGGGTCCAAAAACATTCAGTACTTC. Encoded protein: CSAIKGGGSKNIQYF.

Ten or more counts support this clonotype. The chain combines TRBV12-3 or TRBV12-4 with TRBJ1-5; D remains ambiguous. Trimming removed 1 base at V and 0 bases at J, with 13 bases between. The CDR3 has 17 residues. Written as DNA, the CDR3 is TGTGCCAGCAGTTTAGGTGGGAGGTTTAATAGCAATCAGCCCCAGCATTTT. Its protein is CASSLGGRFNSNQPQHF.

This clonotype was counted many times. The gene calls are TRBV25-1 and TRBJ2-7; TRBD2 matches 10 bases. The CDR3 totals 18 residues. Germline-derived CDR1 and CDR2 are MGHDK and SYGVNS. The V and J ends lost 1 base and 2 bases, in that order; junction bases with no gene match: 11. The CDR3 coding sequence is TGTGCCAGCAGTGAATTTGATGGGGCTAGCGGGGGAACCTACGAGCAGTACTTC. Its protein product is CASSEFDGASGGTYEQYF.

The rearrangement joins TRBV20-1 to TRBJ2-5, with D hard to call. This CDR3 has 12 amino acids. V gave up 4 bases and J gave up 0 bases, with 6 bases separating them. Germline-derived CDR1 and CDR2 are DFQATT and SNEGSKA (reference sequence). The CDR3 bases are TGCAGTGCTACCGAGAACCAAGAGACCCAGTACTTC. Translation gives CSATENQETQYF.

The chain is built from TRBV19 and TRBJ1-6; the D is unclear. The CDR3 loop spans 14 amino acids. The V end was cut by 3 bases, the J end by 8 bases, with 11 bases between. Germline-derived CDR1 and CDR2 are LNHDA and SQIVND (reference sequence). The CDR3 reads CASSIGENHSPLHF. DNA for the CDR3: TGTGCCAGTAGTATTGGGGAAAATCATTCACCCCTCCACTTT.

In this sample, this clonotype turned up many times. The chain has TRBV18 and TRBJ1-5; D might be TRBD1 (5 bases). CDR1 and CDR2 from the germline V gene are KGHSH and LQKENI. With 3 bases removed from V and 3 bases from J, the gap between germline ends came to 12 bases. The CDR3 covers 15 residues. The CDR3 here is CASSPTGGYNQPQHF. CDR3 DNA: TGTGCCAGCTCACCCACCGGGGGGTACAATCAGCCCCAGCATTTT.